This paragraph reports one TCR beta chain. Its antigen is not known. These data come from a study of long-term antiretroviral therapy in people with HIV. Germline loops: CDR1 MNHEY, CDR2 SMNVEV (reference sequence). This CDR3 contains 17 residues. Losses at the gene ends were 2 bases for V and 2 bases for J; bases not matched to a gene: 10. Findings of the study overall: Specimens of blood were obtained during about 2003 to 2018, possibly under older ART regimens. The study collected no data on ART adherence, viral resistance or therapy changes.

They ran version v3.0 of the immunoSEQ assay at survey level. Here immunoSEQ multiplex PCR was the method, and the copy in TCRdb shows in-frame clones only, minus some. The data show roughly 23,000 clones, with roughly 80% seen just once and around 3.1% held by the top ten. Two or more post-ART PBMC samples, plus at least one pre-ART sample, were available for each donor. This sequence was found in a woman aged 50 to 60 with HIV. The sequenced sample was unsorted PBMCs, obtained 1.9 years after starting antiretroviral therapy. The V gene is TRBV27, the J gene TRBJ2-7; 9 positions match TRBD1. CDR3 bases: TGTGCCAGCAGTTTACGGGGGACCGGGACAGGGACCTACGAGCAGTACTTC. Translation gives CASSLRGTGTGTYEQYF.